What follows are 13 T cell receptor beta chains derived from one specimen sequenced in a study of T cell responses to AZD1222 COVID-19 vaccine. Sequencing used immunoSEQ multiplex PCR; TCRdb keeps in-frame clones, though not all of them. The data show about 140,000 clones, about 93% seen once. Sequencing was performed on peripheral blood, taken on day 0 of AZD1222 vaccination. These TCRs come from an adult in good health.

The J gene is TRBJ2-7, the V gene TRBV2; no clear D. The germline CDR1 and CDR2 sequences are SNHLY and FYNNEI. The CDR3 length is 13 residues. With 2 bases removed from V and 1 base from J, the gap between germline ends came to 6 bases. The CDR3: CASSEWESYEQYF. CDR3 nucleotide sequence: TGTGCCAGCAGTGAATGGGAATCCTACGAGCAGTACTTC.

The table lists this clone with a count of one. The V gene is TRBV6-5, the J gene TRBJ2-6; no clear D. The CDR3 loop spans 13 amino acids. CDR1 is MNHEY, CDR2 SVGAGI, per germline. Trimming took 5 bases from V and 0 from J, leaving 2 bases between them. Here the CDR3 reads CASSTSGANVLTF. The CDR3 coding sequence is TGTGCCAGCAGTACCTCTGGGGCCAACGTCCTGACTTTC.

The chain couples TRBV5-8 to TRBJ1-3; D perhaps matches TRBD1 (5 bases). This CDR3 has 14 amino acids. Between the trimmed V and J ends, which lost 3 bases and 2 bases, there was a span of 9 bases. Germline values: CDR1 SGHTS, CDR2 YDEGEE. CDR3 nucleotides: TGTGCCAGCAGCTCGCAGGGTGCTGGAAACACCATATATTTT. Translating it yields CASSSQGAGNTIYF.

The chain employs TRBV6-5 and TRBJ2-7; 12 bases line up with TRBD1. Trimming took 2 bases from V and 6 from J; bases not matched to a gene: 5. The CDR3 is made up of 15 amino acids. CDR1 MNHEY and CDR2 SVGAGI come from the germline V gene. The CDR3 DNA follows: TGTGCCAGCAGTTACACCGGGACAGGGGGCGCCGAGCAGTACTTC. This translates into CASSYTGTGGAEQYF.

The chain carries TRBV9 and TRBJ2-2; no firm D call. CDR1 and CDR2 from the germline V gene are SGDLS and YYNGEE. V lost 4 bases and J 1 base, leaving 11 bases between the germline ends. The CDR3 spans 15 residues. This chain's CDR3 is CASSPTRWNTGELFF. CDR3 bases: TGTGCCAGCAGCCCTACGCGGTGGAACACCGGGGAGCTGTTTTTT. Full variable domain (outside the CDR3, taken from reference TRBV9 and TRBJ2-2): DSGVTQTPKHLITATGQRVTLRCSPRSGDLSVYWYQQSLDQGLQFLIQYYNGEERAKGNILERFSAQQFPDLHSELNLSSLELGDSALYFCASSPTRWNTGELFFGEGSRLTVL.

The V gene is TRBV27, the J gene TRBJ2-3; 10 nucleotides line up with TRBD2. The CDR3 has 15 residues. Germline-derived CDR1 and CDR2 are MNHEY and SMNVEV (reference sequence). V shed 4 bases, J shed 0 bases, and the junction held 1 base outside the gene matches. The CDR3 coding sequence is TGTGCCAGCAGTTCTAGCGGGGGAAGCACAGATACGCAGTATTTT. It translates to CASSSSGGSTDTQYF.

Points on this clone: Distinct nucleotide sequences in the sample also encode this CDR3. The chain employs TRBV19 and TRBJ1-1; TRBD1 might be the D (5 bases). V shed 5 bases and J shed 1 base, with 8 bases lying between them. CDR3 size: 13 residues. Germline V CDR1 and CDR2: LNHDA, SQIVND (reference sequence). This CDR3 reads CASSLTGNTEAFF. The CDR3 DNA sequence: TGTGCCAGTAGTCTCACAGGGAACACTGAAGCTTTCTTT. Full variable domain (rest looked up from reference TRBV19 and TRBJ1-1): DGGITQSPKYLFRKEGQNVTLSCEQNLNHDAMYWYRQDPGQGLRLIYYSQIVNDFQKGDIAEGYSVSREKKESFPLTVTSAQKNPTAFYLCASSLTGNTEAFFGQGTRLTVV.

V is TRBV28 and J is TRBJ1-5; no firm D call. The CDR3 sequence is 15 residues long. Trimming removed 1 base at V and 2 bases at J, with 9 bases between. Germline-derived CDR1 and CDR2 are MDHEN and SYDVKM. The DNA for the CDR3 is TGTGCCAGCAGTTTATTGACCGTGGGCAATCAGCCCCAGCATTTT. Protein product: CASSLLTVGNQPQHF.

The V call is TRBV5-4, the J call TRBJ2-1; tentative D call: TRBD1 (6 bases). Trimming took 2 bases from V and 5 from J, leaving 14 bases between them. Germline V gene sequence: CDR1 SGHNT, CDR2 YYREEE (reference sequence). This CDR3 comprises 15 residues. Here the CDR3 DNA reads TGTGCCAGCAGCTTTCAGGGAAGGGGGAACAATGAGCAGTTCTTC. Its translation: CASSFQGRGNNEQFF.

The rearrangement links TRBV5-1 to TRBJ2-7; 7 bases agree with TRBD1. Germline CDR1 is SGHRS and CDR2 is YFSETQ. Losses at the gene ends were 0 bases for V and 2 bases for J; bases not matched to a gene: 5. The CDR3 is 15 residues long. CDR3 in amino acids: CASSLGGTETYEQYF. In DNA form, the CDR3 reads TGCGCCAGCAGCTTGGGAGGGACAGAGACCTACGAGCAGTACTTC.

The rearrangement links TRBV9 to TRBJ2-1, with D perhaps assigned TRBD1 or TRBD2 (5 bases each). The length of the CDR3 is 16 residues. Germline V gene sequence: CDR1 SGDLS, CDR2 YYNGEE. Trimming pared 0 bases from V and 3 bases from J, leaving 13 bases between. The CDR3 sequence is CASSVVRGANYNEQFF. The DNA for the CDR3 is TGTGCCAGCAGCGTAGTAAGGGGAGCGAACTACAATGAGCAGTTCTTC.

The chain couples TRBV5-4 to TRBJ2-3, with TRBD2 matching over 11 bases. The trim removed 4 bases at V and 5 bases at J, leaving 9 bases unmatched. The germline V gene has CDR1 SGHNT and CDR2 YYREEE (reference sequence). This CDR3 has 16 residues. CDR3 residues: CASSNYLAGGRDTQYF. DNA of the CDR3: TGTGCCAGCAGCAACTACCTAGCGGGAGGTAGAGATACGCAGTATTTT.

The chain combines TRBV5-1 with TRBJ1-5; D ambiguous. Germline V gives CDR1 SGHRS, CDR2 YFSETQ. V dropped 0 bases and J dropped 4 bases, with 8 bases sitting between them. The CDR3 sequence is 14 residues long. The CDR3 sequence is CASSLGDENQPQHF. The CDR3 DNA reads as TGCGCCAGCAGCTTGGGTGACGAAAATCAGCCCCAGCATTTT.